These 32 T cell receptor beta chains share one sample of origin, sequenced in a study of T cell repertoires in cytomegalovirus infection. TCRdb re-called the reads through MiXCR, storing one row per CDR3 protein. The table has about 140,000 distinct CDR3 sequences, roughly 6% seen once. The sequencing input was PBMCs. Receptors originate from a human donor in good health (CMV status not recorded). Some clones in this sample may be carry-over from other donors' samples.

In its sample, this clonotype was seen a few times. The chain combines TRBV5-4 with TRBJ2-1; tentative D call: TRBD2 (7 bases). This CDR3 contains 13 residues. Per germline, CDR1 SGHNT and CDR2 YYREEE (reference sequence). Trimming left V 4 bases short and J 8 bases short, with 13 bases between. Here the CDR3 reads CASSLGGGDEQFF. The DNA for the CDR3 is TGTGCCAGCAGCCTTGGAGGGGGGGATGAGCAGTTCTTC.

This clonotype occurred many times. CDR3 sequence (DNA): TGTGCCAGCACACTGAGGATGAACACTGAAGCTTTCTTT. Translating it yields CASTLRMNTEAFF. This rearrangement joins TRBV6-2 or TRBV6-3 to TRBJ1-1; no reliable D call. Germline values: CDR1 MNHEY, CDR2 SVGEGT. Trimming took off 7 bases at V and 0 bases at J, with 9 bases between the two ends. The CDR3 extends over 13 amino acids.

This clonotype has ten or more counts. The chain links TRBV9 to TRBJ2-1, with 8 bases fitting TRBD1. J was trimmed by 10 bases and V by 0 bases; bases with no gene match: 0. The germline V gene has CDR1 SGDLS and CDR2 YYNGEE. The CDR3 has 12 amino acids. This CDR3 is CASSVGDREQFF. The CDR3 DNA is TGTGCCAGCAGCGTAGGGGACAGGGAGCAGTTCTTC.

This clonotype occurred many times. V and J are TRBV7-8 and TRBJ2-1; a possible D gene is TRBD1 (6 bases). This CDR3 contains 14 residues. The V gene's germline CDR1 is SGHVS and CDR2 FQNEAQ. The germline V and J ends were trimmed by 7 bases and 8 bases, with 18 bases remaining between them. The CDR3 loop reads CASTDRYQRDEQFF. The CDR3 DNA reads as TGTGCCAGCACCGACAGGTACCAAAGGGATGAGCAGTTCTTC.

The rearrangement joins TRBV7-9 to TRBJ2-7, with 7 bases that match TRBD1. Per germline, CDR1 SEHNR and CDR2 FQNEAQ (reference sequence). V was pared by 2 bases and J by 5 bases, with 12 bases of the junction left unmatched. This CDR3 region has 16 residues. CDR3 loop: CASSLRHMTGKNEQYF. CDR3 DNA: TGTGCCAGCAGCTTACGGCACATGACAGGGAAAAACGAGCAGTACTTC. Full variable domain (remainder filled in from reference TRBV7-9 and TRBJ2-7): DTGVSQNPRHKITKRGQNVTFRCDPISEHNRLYWYRQTLGQGPEFLTYFQNEAQLEKSRLLSDRFSAERPKGSFSTLEIQRTEQGDSAMYLCASSLRHMTGKNEQYFGPGTRLTVT.

In this sample, this clonotype turned up many times. The chain has TRBV5-1 and TRBJ1-3, with a weak D call TRBD1 (5 bases). The CDR3 sequence is 15 residues long. V was shortened by 4 bases and J by 9 bases, with 20 bases between the two germline ends. Germline assignment: CDR1 SGHRS and CDR2 YFSETQ. This CDR3 is CASSPSGTSGGTIYF. CDR3 bases: TGCGCCAGCAGCCCGAGCGGGACTTCGGGAGGCACCATATATTTT.

This clonotype has at least ten counts. The chain carries TRBV7-9 and TRBJ2-5; D perhaps matches TRBD1 (7 bases). V lost 8 bases, J lost 5 bases, and 15 bases lay in between. Germline CDR1 reads SEHNR; CDR2 reads FQNEAQ (reference sequence). The CDR3 contains 13 residues. The CDR3 here is CASGQGGAETQYF. The CDR3 DNA follows: TGTGCCAGCGGTCAGGGGGGCGCGGAGACCCAGTACTTC.

This clonotype was seen a handful of times. The V and J genes are TRBV7-2 and TRBJ1-1; no reliable D call. The germline V gene has CDR1 SGHTA and CDR2 FQGNSA. The CDR3 has 15 amino acids. V lost 4 bases to trimming and J lost 4 bases, with 16 bases between them. CDR3 region: CASSSRATWSTEAFF. Written as DNA, the CDR3 is TGTGCCAGCAGCTCACGGGCGACATGGAGCACTGAAGCTTTCTTT. Full variable domain (rest looked up from reference TRBV7-2 and TRBJ1-1): GAGVSQSPSNKVTEKGKDVELRCDPISGHTALYWYRQSLGQGLEFLIYFQGNSAPDKSGLPSDRFSAERTGGSVSTLTIQRTQQEDSAVYLCASSSRATWSTEAFFGQGTRLTVV.

This clonotype was observed many times. V gene TRBV7-9 combines with J gene TRBJ2-3, with D possibly being TRBD2 (5 bases). This CDR3 is 15 amino acids long. Germline V gives CDR1 SEHNR, CDR2 FQNEAQ (reference sequence). V dropped 1 base and J dropped 0 bases, with 8 bases sitting between them. CDR3 nucleotides: TGTGCCAGCAGCTTAGAGCGGCTCAGCACAGATACGCAGTATTTT. It is translated as CASSLERLSTDTQYF.

The table lists this clonotype with many counts. The V gene is TRBV7-9, the J gene TRBJ1-1; D is uncertain. Germline CDR1 and CDR2: SEHNR and FQNEAQ (reference sequence). The V and J ends lost 7 bases and 7 bases respectively, with 10 bases between them. The CDR3 has 11 residues. The CDR3 loop is CASTLEVEAFF. The DNA of the CDR3 is TGTGCCAGCACCCTGGAAGTTGAAGCTTTCTTT.

This clonotype was recorded many times. The CDR3: CASSLGGTSGGGTQYF. CDR3 nucleotide sequence: TGTGCCAGCAGCTTAGGAGGGACTAGCGGGGGTGGAACGCAGTATTTT. V gene TRBV7-2 combines with J gene TRBJ2-3; TRBD2 agrees at 14 bases. With V trimmed by 1 base and J by 9 bases, 6 bases remained unmatched. The CDR3 length is 16 residues. Per germline, CDR1 SGHTA and CDR2 FQGNSA.

Ten or more counts support this clonotype. Compared with germline, one end of the junction differs, possibly owing to a read error. V gene TRBV7-9 combines with J gene TRBJ2-5; a possible D gene is TRBD2 (6 bases). Germline CDR1 SEHNR, CDR2 FQNEAQ (reference sequence). This CDR3 has 12 residues. CDR3 in amino acids: CASRSPRGWPVF. The CDR3 bases are TGTGCCAGCAGGTCACCCCGGGGGTGGCCAGTCTTC.

With respect to this clonotype: Being one base from a much bigger clone, this may be a read error. The chain carries TRBV29-1 and TRBJ1-2; TRBD1 matches at 8 bases. The ends lost 7 bases at V and 4 bases at J; junction bases unmatched: 5. CDR3 length equals 12 residues. Germline CDR1 is SQVTM and CDR2 is ANQGSEA. The CDR3 reads CSGTGGIYGYTF. In nucleotides, the CDR3 is TGCAGCGGTACAGGGGGTATCTATGGCTACACCTTC.

This clonotype was seen only a few times. The V gene is TRBV5-1, the J gene TRBJ2-7; D is unclear. Trimming cost V 0 bases and J 4 bases, with 8 bases left between them. CDR3 length: 13 residues. CDR1 is SGHRS and CDR2 is YFSETQ in the germline V gene. CDR3 region: CASSLAVGYEQYF. CDR3 DNA: TGCGCCAGCAGCTTGGCCGTGGGGTACGAGCAGTACTTC.

This clonotype came up many times. This chain joins TRBV28 and TRBJ1-4, with D possibly TRBD1 on 6 matching bases. The germline CDR1 and CDR2 sequences are MDHEN and SYDVKM. The V end was cut by 3 bases, the J end by 7 bases, with 18 bases between. The CDR3 sequence is 16 residues long. The CDR3 coding sequence is TGTGCCAGCAGTTTCCTCGAGACAGGTTGGGGTGAAAAACTGTTTTTT. It codes for CASSFLETGWGEKLFF.

This clonotype was detected many times. The chain carries TRBV7-9 and TRBJ2-5, with TRBD1 matching over 8 bases. V lost 5 bases, J lost 5 bases, and 13 bases stayed unmatched. The germline CDR1 and CDR2 sequences are SEHNR and FQNEAQ (reference sequence). The CDR3 consists of 16 residues. Written as DNA, the CDR3 is TGTGCCAGCAGCCTGGGGACAGGCGGCGCCGAGGAGACCCAGTACTTC. This sequence encodes CASSLGTGGAEETQYF. Looking up the rest from reference TRBV7-9 and TRBJ2-5 gives the full variable domain: DTGVSQNPRHKITKRGQNVTFRCDPISEHNRLYWYRQTLGQGPEFLTYFQNEAQLEKSRLLSDRFSAERPKGSFSTLEIQRTEQGDSAMYLCASSLGTGGAEETQYFGPGTRLLVL.

The sample holds many counts of this clonotype. J is TRBJ2-3 and V is TRBV7-8; a possible D gene is TRBD1 (6 bases). The germline gives CDR1 SGHVS, CDR2 FQNEAQ. The CDR3 has 15 amino acids. V dropped 2 bases and J dropped 2 bases, with 11 bases sitting between them. The CDR3 coding sequence is TGTGCCAGCAGCTTATTCAGGGGATTCACAGATACGCAGTATTTT. Its protein is CASSLFRGFTDTQYF. Drawing the rest from reference TRBV7-8 and TRBJ2-3, the complete variable domain is GAGVSQSPRYKVAKRGQDVALRCDPISGHVSLFWYQQALGQGPEFLTYFQNEAQLDKSGLPSDRFFAERPEGSVSTLKIQRTQQEDSAVYLCASSLFRGFTDTQYFGPGTRLTVL.

Many counts were recorded for this clonotype. The CDR3 DNA is TGTGCCAGCACCCCCTTAGCAGTAGAGGTTGCGAACACTGAAGCTTTCTTT. This gives the protein CASTPLAVEVANTEAFF. The chain carries TRBV12-3 or TRBV12-4 and TRBJ1-1, with D uncertain. V was cut by 7 bases and J by 1 base, with 22 bases left in between. There are 17 residues in the CDR3.

This clonotype is medium-sized within its sample. The gene calls are TRBV7-3 and TRBJ1-1; a possible D gene is TRBD1 (5 bases). This CDR3 is built from 14 residues. Between the trimmed V and J ends, which lost 4 bases and 3 bases, there was a span of 12 bases. Germline V gene data show CDR1 as SGHTA and CDR2 as FQGTGA. The CDR3 reads CASSSGHSDTEAFF. The CDR3 DNA reads TGTGCCAGCAGCTCCGGACACAGCGACACTGAAGCTTTCTTT.

This clonotype has at least ten counts. This chain joins TRBV7-2 and TRBJ1-6; TRBD1 matches 8 bases. The germline V gene encodes CDR1 SGHTA and CDR2 FQGNSA. J gave up 7 bases and V 9 bases, and 5 bases lay outside the gene matches. The CDR3 sequence is 13 residues long. In DNA form, the CDR3 reads TGTGCCAGTCGACAGGGGCGAAATTCACCCCTCCACTTT. Translation gives CASRQGRNSPLHF. The full variable domain, in which reference TRBV7-2 and TRBJ1-6 provide the parts outside the CDR3, is GAGVSQSPSNKVTEKGKDVELRCDPISGHTALYWYRQSLGQGLEFLIYFQGNSAPDKSGLPSDRFSAERTGGSVSTLTIQRTQQEDSAVYLCASRQGRNSPLHFGNGTRLTVT.

This clonotype appeared many times. The chain employs TRBV19 and TRBJ2-1; 12 bases are shared with TRBD2. The J segment lost 4 bases and the V segment lost 4 bases, leaving 5 bases of the junction unmatched. The V gene's germline CDR1 is LNHDA and CDR2 SQIVND (reference sequence). CDR3 length: 16 residues. The CDR3 DNA is TGTGCCAGTAGTACCCTAGCGGGGGGGGGATACAATGAGCAGTTCTTC. This sequence encodes CASSTLAGGGYNEQFF. Full variable domain (rest looked up from reference TRBV19 and TRBJ2-1): DGGITQSPKYLFRKEGQNVTLSCEQNLNHDAMYWYRQDPGQGLRLIYYSQIVNDFQKGDIAEGYSVSREKKESFPLTVTSAQKNPTAFYLCASSTLAGGGYNEQFFGPGTRLTVL.

The table lists this clonotype with many counts. The chain uses TRBV7-2 and TRBJ1-5; TRBD1 might be the D (5 bases). The germline CDR1 and CDR2 sequences are SGHTA and FQGNSA. The V end was cut by 4 bases, the J end by 3 bases, with 19 bases between. This CDR3 comprises 17 residues. The CDR3: CASSSLPQGVNNQPQHF. In DNA, the CDR3 is TGTGCCAGCAGCTCTCTACCCCAGGGTGTTAACAATCAGCCCCAGCATTTT.

The chain joins TRBV28 to TRBJ2-7; possibly TRBD2 for D (6 bases). The CDR3 is 12 amino acids. Trimming left V 8 bases short and J 2 bases short, with 10 bases between. The germline V gene has CDR1 MDHEN and CDR2 SYDVKM. This CDR3 is CASAGRAYEQYF. The DNA of the CDR3 is TGTGCCAGCGCCGGGAGAGCCTACGAGCAGTACTTC. Full variable domain (remainder filled in from reference TRBV28 and TRBJ2-7): DVKVTQSSRYLVKRTGEKVFLECVQDMDHENMFWYRQDPGLGLRLIYFSYDVKMKEKGDIPEGYSVSREKKERFSLILESASTNQTSMYLCASAGRAYEQYFGPGTRLTVT.

This clonotype was seen many times. The V call is TRBV7-2, the J call TRBJ1-6; D is undetermined. V was cut by 1 base and J by 7 bases, with 11 bases left in between. Per germline, CDR1 SGHTA and CDR2 FQGNSA. The CDR3 is made up of 15 amino acids. The CDR3 spells CASSLVMWVNSPLHF. The CDR3 DNA sequence: TGTGCCAGCAGCTTAGTTATGTGGGTAAATTCACCCCTCCACTTT. The full variable domain, rest sourced from reference TRBV7-2 and TRBJ1-6, is GAGVSQSPSNKVTEKGKDVELRCDPISGHTALYWYRQSLGQGLEFLIYFQGNSAPDKSGLPSDRFSAERTGGSVSTLTIQRTQQEDSAVYLCASSLVMWVNSPLHFGNGTRLTVT.

This clonotype was counted ten times or more. V gene TRBV12-3 or TRBV12-4 combines with J gene TRBJ1-2; D is unclear. V was trimmed by 2 bases and J by 2 bases, leaving 6 bases between them. This CDR3 is 13 amino acids long. CDR3 in amino acids: CASSLRGNYGYTF. The CDR3, as DNA: TGTGCCAGCAGTTTACGGGGAAACTATGGCTACACCTTC.

This clonotype appeared many times. The chain carries TRBV7-2 and TRBJ1-2; 7 bases map to TRBD1. The V segment lost 5 bases and the J segment 7 bases; nucleotides outside the gene matches: 10. This CDR3 contains 14 residues. Germline CDR1 reads SGHTA; CDR2 reads FQGNSA. In DNA, the CDR3 is TGTGCCAGCAGCACCTCCTCCGGGACAGCTGGCTACACCTTC. This encodes CASSTSSGTAGYTF.

This clonotype was recorded at least ten times. The V and J genes are TRBV12-3 or TRBV12-4 and TRBJ2-1; the match to TRBD2 covers 7 bases. V shed 5 bases, J shed 8 bases, and the junction held 18 bases outside the gene matches. The CDR3 runs to 17 residues. Written as DNA, the CDR3 is TGTGCCAGCAGTACCCCTACCGGGACTACCCCCCCCGATGAGCAGTTCTTC. It yields the protein CASSTPTGTTPPDEQFF.

This clonotype was seen many times. The V call is TRBV4-1, the J call TRBJ2-5; 9 bases agree with TRBD2. With 3 bases clipped from V and 1 base from J, the junction kept 12 bases outside the gene matches. CDR3 length: 18 amino acids. The germline V gene has CDR1 MGHRA and CDR2 YSYEKL. DNA of the CDR3: TGCGCCAGCAGCCACCCTGCTAGAAGCGGGGGGACCCAAGAGACCCAGTACTTC. Translated: CASSHPARSGGTQETQYF.

Here the CDR3 reads CASSRPSNYGYTF. The CDR3 nucleotides are TGTGCCAGCAGCAGGCCTTCAAACTATGGCTACACCTTC. V is TRBV11-2 and J is TRBJ1-2; no definite D call. Trimming took off 5 bases at V and 2 bases at J, with 9 bases between the two ends. Germline V lookup: CDR1 SGHAT, CDR2 FQNNGV. The CDR3 consists of 13 residues.

This clonotype was recorded at least ten times. This sequence joins TRBV29-1 and TRBJ2-3; the D gene is possibly TRBD2 (6 bases). The V gene lost 5 bases and the J gene lost 4 bases, with 13 bases spanning the gap. The length of the CDR3 is 13 residues. Germline V gene sequence: CDR1 SQVTM, CDR2 ANQGSEA. CDR3 in amino acids: CSVLATSADTQYF. The CDR3 DNA follows: TGCAGCGTTCTAGCGACTAGTGCAGATACGCAGTATTTT.

This clonotype was counted ten times or more. The chain recombines TRBV7-2 with TRBJ2-7; TRBD2 aligns across 9 bases. J lost 3 bases, V lost 3 bases, and 6 bases had no gene match. The CDR3 contains 15 residues. Germline V gene data show CDR1 as SGHTA and CDR2 as FQGNSA. This CDR3 is CASSFPAGGNYEQYF. The CDR3 bases are TGTGCCAGCAGCTTTCCAGCGGGGGGCAACTACGAGCAGTACTTC.

This clonotype was seen repeatedly, ten times or more. This chain links TRBV7-9 with TRBJ1-6; D possibly corresponds to TRBD1 (6 bases). Germline CDR1 and CDR2: SEHNR and FQNEAQ (reference sequence). CDR3 length: 19 amino acids. Deletions cut 6 bases from V and 0 bases from J, with 21 bases between. In DNA, the CDR3 is TGTGCCAGCAGTCACACGACAGGTCTCCTTAGCTCCTATAATTCACCCCTCCACTTT. Translation: CASSHTTGLLSSYNSPLHF.